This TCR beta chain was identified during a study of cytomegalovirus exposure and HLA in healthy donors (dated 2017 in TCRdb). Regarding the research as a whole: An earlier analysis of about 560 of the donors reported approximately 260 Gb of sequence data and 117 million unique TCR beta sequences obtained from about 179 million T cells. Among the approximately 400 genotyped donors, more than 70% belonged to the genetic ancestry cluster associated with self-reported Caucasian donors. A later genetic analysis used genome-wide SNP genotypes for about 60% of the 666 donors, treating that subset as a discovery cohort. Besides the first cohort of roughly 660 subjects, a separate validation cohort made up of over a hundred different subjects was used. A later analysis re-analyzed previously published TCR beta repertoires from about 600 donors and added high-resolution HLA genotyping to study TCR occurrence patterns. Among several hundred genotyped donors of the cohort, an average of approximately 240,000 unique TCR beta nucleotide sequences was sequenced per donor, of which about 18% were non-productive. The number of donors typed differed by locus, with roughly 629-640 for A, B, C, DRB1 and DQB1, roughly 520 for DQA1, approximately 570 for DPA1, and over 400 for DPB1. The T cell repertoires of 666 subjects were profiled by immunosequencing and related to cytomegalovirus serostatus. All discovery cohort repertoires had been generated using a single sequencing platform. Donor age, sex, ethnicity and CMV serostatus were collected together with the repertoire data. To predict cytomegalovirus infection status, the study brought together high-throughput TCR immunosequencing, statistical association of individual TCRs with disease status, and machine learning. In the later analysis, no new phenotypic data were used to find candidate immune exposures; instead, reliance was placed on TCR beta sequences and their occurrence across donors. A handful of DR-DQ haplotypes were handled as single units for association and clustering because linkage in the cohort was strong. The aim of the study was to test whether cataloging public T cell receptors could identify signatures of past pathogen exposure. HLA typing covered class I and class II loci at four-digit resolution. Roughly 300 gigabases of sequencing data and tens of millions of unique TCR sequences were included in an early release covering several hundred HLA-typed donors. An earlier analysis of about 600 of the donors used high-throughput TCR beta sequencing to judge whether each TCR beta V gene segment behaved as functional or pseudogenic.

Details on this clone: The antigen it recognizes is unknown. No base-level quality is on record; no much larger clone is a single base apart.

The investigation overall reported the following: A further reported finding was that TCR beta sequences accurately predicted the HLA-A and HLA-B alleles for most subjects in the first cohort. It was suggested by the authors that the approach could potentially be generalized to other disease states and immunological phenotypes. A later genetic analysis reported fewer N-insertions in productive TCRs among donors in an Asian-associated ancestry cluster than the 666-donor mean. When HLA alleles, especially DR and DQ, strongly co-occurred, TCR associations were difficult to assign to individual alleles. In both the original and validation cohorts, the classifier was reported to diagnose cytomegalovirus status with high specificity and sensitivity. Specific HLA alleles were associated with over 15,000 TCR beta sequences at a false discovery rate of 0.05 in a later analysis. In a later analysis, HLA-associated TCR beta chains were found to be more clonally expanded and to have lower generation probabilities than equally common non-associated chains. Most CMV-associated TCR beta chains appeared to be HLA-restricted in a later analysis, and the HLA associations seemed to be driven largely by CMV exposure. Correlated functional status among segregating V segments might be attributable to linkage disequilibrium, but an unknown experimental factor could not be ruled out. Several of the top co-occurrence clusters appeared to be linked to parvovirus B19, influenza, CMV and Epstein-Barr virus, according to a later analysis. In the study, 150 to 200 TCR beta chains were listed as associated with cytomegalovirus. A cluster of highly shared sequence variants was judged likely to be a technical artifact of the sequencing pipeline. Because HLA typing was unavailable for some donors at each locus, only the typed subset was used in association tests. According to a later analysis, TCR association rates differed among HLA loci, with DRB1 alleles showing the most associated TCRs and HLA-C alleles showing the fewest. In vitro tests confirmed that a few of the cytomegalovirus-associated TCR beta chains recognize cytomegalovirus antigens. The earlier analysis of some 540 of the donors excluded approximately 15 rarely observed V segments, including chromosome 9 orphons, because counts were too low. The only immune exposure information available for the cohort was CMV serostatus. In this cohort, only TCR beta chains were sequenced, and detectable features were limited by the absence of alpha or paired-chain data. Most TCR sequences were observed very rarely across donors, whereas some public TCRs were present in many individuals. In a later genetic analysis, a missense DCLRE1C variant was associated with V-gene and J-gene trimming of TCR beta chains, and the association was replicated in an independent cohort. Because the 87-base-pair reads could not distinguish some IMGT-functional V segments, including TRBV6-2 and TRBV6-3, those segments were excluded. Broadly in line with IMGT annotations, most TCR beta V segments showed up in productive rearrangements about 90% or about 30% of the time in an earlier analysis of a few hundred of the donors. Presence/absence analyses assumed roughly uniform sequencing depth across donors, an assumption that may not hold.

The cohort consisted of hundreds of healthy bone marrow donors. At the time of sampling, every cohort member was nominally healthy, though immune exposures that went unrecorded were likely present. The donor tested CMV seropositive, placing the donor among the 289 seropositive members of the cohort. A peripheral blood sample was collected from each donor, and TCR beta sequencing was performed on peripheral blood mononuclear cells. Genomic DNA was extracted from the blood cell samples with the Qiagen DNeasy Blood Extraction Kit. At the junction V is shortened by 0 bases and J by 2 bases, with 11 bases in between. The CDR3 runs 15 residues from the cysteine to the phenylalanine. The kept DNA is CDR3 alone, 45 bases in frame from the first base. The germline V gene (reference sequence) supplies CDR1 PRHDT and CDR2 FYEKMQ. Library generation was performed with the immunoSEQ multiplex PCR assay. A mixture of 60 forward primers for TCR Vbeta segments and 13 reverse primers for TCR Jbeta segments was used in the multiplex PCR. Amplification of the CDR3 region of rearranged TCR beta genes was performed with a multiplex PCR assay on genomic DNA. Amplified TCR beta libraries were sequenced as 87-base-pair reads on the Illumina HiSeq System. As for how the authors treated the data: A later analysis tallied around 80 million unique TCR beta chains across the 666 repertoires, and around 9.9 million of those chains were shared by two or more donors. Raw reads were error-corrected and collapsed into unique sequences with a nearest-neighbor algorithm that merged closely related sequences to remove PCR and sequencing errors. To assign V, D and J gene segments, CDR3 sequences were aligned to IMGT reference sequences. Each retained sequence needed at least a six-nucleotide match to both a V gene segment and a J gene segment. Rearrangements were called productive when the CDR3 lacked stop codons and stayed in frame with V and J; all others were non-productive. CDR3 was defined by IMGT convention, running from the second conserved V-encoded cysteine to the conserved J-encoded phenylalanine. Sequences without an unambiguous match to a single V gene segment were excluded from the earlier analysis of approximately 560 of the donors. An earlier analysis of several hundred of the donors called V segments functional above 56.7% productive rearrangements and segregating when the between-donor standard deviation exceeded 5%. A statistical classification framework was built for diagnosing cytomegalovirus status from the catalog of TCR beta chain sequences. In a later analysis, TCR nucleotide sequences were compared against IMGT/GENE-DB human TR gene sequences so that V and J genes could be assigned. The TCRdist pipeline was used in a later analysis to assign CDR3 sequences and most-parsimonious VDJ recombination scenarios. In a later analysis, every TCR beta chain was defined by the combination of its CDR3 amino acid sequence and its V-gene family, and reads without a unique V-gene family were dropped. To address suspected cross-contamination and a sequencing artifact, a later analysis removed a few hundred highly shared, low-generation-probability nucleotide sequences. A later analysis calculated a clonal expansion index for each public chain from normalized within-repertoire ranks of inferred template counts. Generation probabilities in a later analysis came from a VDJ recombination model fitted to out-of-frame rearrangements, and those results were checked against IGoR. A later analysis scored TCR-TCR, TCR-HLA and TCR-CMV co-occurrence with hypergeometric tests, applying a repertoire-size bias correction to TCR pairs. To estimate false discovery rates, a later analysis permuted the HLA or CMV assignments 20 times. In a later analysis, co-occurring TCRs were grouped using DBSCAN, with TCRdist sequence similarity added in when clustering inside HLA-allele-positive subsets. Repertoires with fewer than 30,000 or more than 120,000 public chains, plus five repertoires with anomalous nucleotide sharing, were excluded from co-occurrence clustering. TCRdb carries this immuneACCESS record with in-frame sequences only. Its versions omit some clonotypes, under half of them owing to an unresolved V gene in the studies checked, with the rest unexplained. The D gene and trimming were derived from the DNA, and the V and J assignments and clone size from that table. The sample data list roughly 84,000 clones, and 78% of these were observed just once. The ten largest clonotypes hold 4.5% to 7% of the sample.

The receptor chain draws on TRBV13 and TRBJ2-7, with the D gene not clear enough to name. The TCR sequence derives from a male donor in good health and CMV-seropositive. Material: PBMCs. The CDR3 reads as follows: CASSLGQINPYEQYF. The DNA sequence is TGTGCCAGCAGCTTAGGCCAAATCAATCCCTACGAGCAGTACTTC.